These T cell receptor beta chains were read from a single sample in a study of vaccination and CD4 T cells after COVID-19. TCRdb re-analysed the PCR reads in MiXCR, keeping a single row per CDR3 protein. The table includes about 8,900 distinct CDR3 sequences, around 60% detected once. Their antigen targets remain unknown. Material for sequencing was CD4+ T cells from blood, cultured in vitro. Every receptor here comes from a human donor who had recovered from COVID-19. CDR3s include the opening cysteine and the closing phenylalanine or tryptophan. Not every row has a clone size; where given, it reads once, few, many or a size class.

V: TRBV20-1; size: -; length: 15; J: TRBJ1-5; CDR3: CSARDGTGVSQPQHF
V: TRBV7-2; size: -; length: 13; J: TRBJ1-4; CDR3: CASSLDSFEKLFF
V: TRBV11-1; size: -; length: 13; J: TRBJ2-5; CDR3: CASSRRSTETQYF
V: TRBV5-8; size: -; length: 17; J: TRBJ1-1; CDR3: CASSLVWGRSVNTEAFF
V: TRBV5-4; size: few; length: 17; J: TRBJ2-5; CDR3: CASTRGSGAGTGETQYF
V: TRBV19; size: few; length: 13; J: TRBJ2-2; CDR3: CASRTWGTGELFF
V: TRBV15; size: -; length: 15; J: TRBJ2-2; CDR3: CATREDRENTGELFF
V: TRBV20-1; size: few; length: 13; J: TRBJ2-5; CDR3: CSARDSLSETQYF
V: TRBV7-2; size: -; length: 14; J: TRBJ1-2; CDR3: CASSFRQAAVGYTF
V: TRBV6-1; size: few; length: 13; J: TRBJ1-6; CDR3: CASSEDGHSPLHF
V: TRBV2; size: few; length: 19; J: TRBJ1-2; CDR3: CASSEDLWGPGSGDYGYTF
V: TRBV24-1; size: few; length: 12; J: TRBJ2-3; CDR3: CATRLSTDTQYF
V: TRBV6-1; size: -; length: 14; J: TRBJ1-2; CDR3: CASKPGSPPYGYTF
V: TRBV20-1; size: -; length: 16; J: TRBJ2-2; CDR3: CSARLVRFANTGELFF
V: TRBV6-1; size: -; length: 16; J: TRBJ2-3; CDR3: CASSQGTSGIGDTQYF
V: TRBV5-4; size: -; length: 16; J: TRBJ2-7; CDR3: CASSLPSLAGVGEQYF
V: TRBV2; size: -; length: 15; J: TRBJ2-7; CDR3: CASSEVTSRTYEQYF
V: TRBV27; size: once; length: 15; J: TRBJ2-7; CDR3: CASTLPSTHSYEQYF
V: TRBV7-9; size: -; length: 16; J: TRBJ1-3; CDR3: CASSLWEGARGNTIYF
V: TRBV24-1; size: -; length: 16; J: TRBJ2-5; CDR3: CATSRTSGRGAETQYF
V: TRBV19; size: -; length: 12; J: TRBJ1-5; CDR3: CASSINNQPQHF
V: TRBV10-3; size: -; length: 14; J: TRBJ2-5; CDR3: CAISDRLNAETQYF
V: TRBV2; size: -; length: 11; J: TRBJ2-5; CDR3: CASSVGGTQYF
V: TRBV6-1; size: -; length: 13; J: TRBJ1-1; CDR3: CASSLKMNTEAFF
V: TRBV7-2; size: few; length: 13; J: TRBJ2-7; CDR3: CATERGGAYEQYF
V: TRBV1; size: few; length: 18; J: TRBJ1-5; CDR3: CTSSQEGGSVGCDQPQHF
V: TRBV6-5; size: -; length: 14; J: TRBJ2-7; CDR3: CASSYGGQPYEQYF
V: TRBV19; size: -; length: 13; J: TRBJ2-7; CDR3: CASSIDREDEQYF
V: TRBV6-1; size: -; length: 11; J: TRBJ1-2; CDR3: CASNRVYGYTF
V: TRBV2; size: -; length: 13; J: TRBJ2-7; CDR3: CASSAGGRYEQYF
V: TRBV2; size: -; length: 13; J: TRBJ2-5; CDR3: CASTALPRETQYF
V: TRBV28; size: -; length: 14; J: TRBJ1-5; CDR3: CAALGPYSNQPQHF
V: TRBV7-9; size: few; length: 15; J: TRBJ2-3; CDR3: CASSLGQGGTDTQYF
V: TRBV6-1; size: -; length: 13; J: TRBJ2-7; CDR3: CASRFQIPYEQYF